This TCR beta chain was recorded in a study of blood T cell repertoires in COVID-19. Source study methods: From reference gene primer amplification, estimates of nucleated cell counts were derived. Here immunoSEQ multiplex PCR was the method, and the copy in TCRdb shows in-frame clones only, minus some. V and J calls and clone size come straight from that table; D and trimming were deduced from the DNA. Of 250,000 to 400,000 clones in the sample, 75% to 90% were seen once. The cohort comprised adults aged about 18 to 90 years residing in 24 US areas. Each participant's cohort was designated according to participant-reported clinical history. Participants in the exposed group had met a COVID-19 case in the 2 weeks before joining the study. This CDR3 is 15 amino acids long. The junction had 7 bases not matched to a gene; V was cut back by 5 bases and J by 4 bases. Per germline, CDR1 SGHAT and CDR2 FQNNGV.

The clonotype was recovered from a woman aged 25 to 39 who had been exposed to COVID-19. The chain couples TRBV11-2 to TRBJ2-1; the match to TRBD2 covers 8 bases. Sequenced sample: PBMCs or T cells enriched from blood (not recorded which). The chain's CDR3 is CASSTDTGGYNEQFF. The CDR3 nucleotides are TGTGCCAGCAGCACAGATACGGGGGGGTACAATGAGCAGTTCTTC.